A single sample gave rise to the 15 T cell receptor beta chains below, sequenced in a study of blood T cell repertoires in COVID-19 (TCRdb year 2020). Library method: the immunoSEQ multiplex PCR assay. As stored in TCRdb, this immuneACCESS dataset retains in-frame rearrangements with V and J assigned. A fraction of the clones does not appear; measured against another copy, unresolved V genes explain less than half of the discrepancy, and the remainder lacks a known reason. The sample table shows 300,000 or so clones, and around 84% are seen once. Together, the top ten hold 1% to 1.5% of the sample. The sequenced material came from peripheral blood. All receptors derive from a man aged 65 to 79 with acute or convalescent COVID-19.

This clone was observed once. This sequence joins TRBV6-5 and TRBJ1-1; possibly TRBD1 for D (6 bases). The ends were cut back, 6 bases at V and 2 bases at J, with 13 bases in the middle. Per germline, CDR1 MNHEY and CDR2 SVGAGI. The CDR3 extends over 14 amino acids. CDR3 loop: CASSQDSINTEAFF. The CDR3 DNA reads TGTGCCAGCAGCCAGGACAGTATAAACACTGAAGCTTTCTTT.

This CDR3 is CASRGDQETQYF. The CDR3 DNA reads TGTGCCAGTAGGGGCGATCAAGAGACCCAGTACTTC. The chain uses TRBV19 and TRBJ2-5; no reliable D call. Germline V CDR1 and CDR2: LNHDA, SQIVND (reference sequence). The V gene lost 6 bases and the J gene lost 2 bases, with 7 bases spanning the gap. The CDR3 loop spans 12 amino acids.

The rearrangement uses TRBV7-2 and TRBJ2-2, with TRBD1 as a possible D gene (6 bases). The V gene lost 2 bases and the J gene lost 4 bases, with 11 bases spanning the gap. Germline CDR1 SGHTA, CDR2 FQGNSA. This CDR3 has 15 residues. The CDR3 coding sequence is TGTGCCAGCAGCTTATTACAGGGCGTCACCGGGGAGCTGTTTTTT. Protein product: CASSLLQGVTGELFF.

V is TRBV10-3 and J is TRBJ1-6; D gene ambiguous. Trimming pared 6 bases from V and 8 bases from J, leaving 14 bases between. The CDR3 loop spans 14 amino acids. From germline, CDR1 is ENHRY and CDR2 SYGVKD. The CDR3 reads CAIRRSSRDSPLHF. In DNA, the CDR3 is TGTGCCATCAGGAGATCGAGTCGTGATTCACCCCTCCACTTT.

This rearrangement joins TRBV15 to TRBJ2-7, with 7 bases that match TRBD1. From germline, CDR1 is LNHNV and CDR2 YYDKDF (reference sequence). The ends lost 3 bases at V and 2 bases at J; junction bases unmatched: 7. The CDR3 is 15 amino acids. In nucleotides, the CDR3 is TGTGCCACCAGCAGGAGGGGGCAGAGGACCTACGAGCAGTACTTC. It translates to CATSRRGQRTYEQYF.

This CDR3 reads CASSPNGQGNEKLFF. The CDR3 DNA sequence: TGTGCCAGCAGTCCCAACGGACAGGGTAATGAAAAACTGTTTTTT. This chain links TRBV2 with TRBJ1-4, with TRBD1 identical over 8 bases. J was trimmed by 4 bases and V by 5 bases; bases with no gene match: 6. CDR1 is SNHLY, CDR2 FYNNEI, per germline. The CDR3 length is 15 residues. Variable domain in full (rest from reference TRBV2 and TRBJ1-4): EPEVTQTPSHQVTQMGQEVILRCVPISNHLYFYWYRQILGQKVEFLVSFYNNEISEKSEIFDDQFSVERPDGSNFTLKIRSTKLEDSAMYFCASSPNGQGNEKLFFGSGTQLSVL.

This chain uses TRBV5-1 with TRBJ1-1, with TRBD1 matching over 9 bases. CDR1 and CDR2 from the germline V gene are SGHRS and YFSETQ. After removal of 1 base from V and 1 base from J, the junction contained 5 bases not matched to a gene. CDR3 length equals 16 residues. CDR3: CASSLTGTGSNTEAFF. In DNA, the CDR3 is TGCGCCAGCAGCTTGACCGGGACAGGGTCGAACACTGAAGCTTTCTTT.

This rearrangement joins TRBV3-1 (or the pseudogene TRBV3-2) to TRBJ1-1; D is unresolved. Germline V gene data show CDR1 as LGHDT and CDR2 as YNNKEL (reference sequence). V was pared by 1 base and J by 5 bases, with 11 bases between. This CDR3 is 14 amino acids long. In DNA form, the CDR3 reads TGTGCCAGCAGCCAAGTCCGAGGGAGGACTGAAGCTTTCTTT. Amino acid sequence: CASSQVRGRTEAFF.

The CDR3 DNA sequence: TGCGCCAGCAGCCCCGCGGTGGGACAGAACACTGAAGCTTTCTTT. It is translated as CASSPAVGQNTEAFF. This sequence joins TRBV5-1 and TRBJ1-1; D might be TRBD1 (6 bases). Trimming shortened V by 4 bases and J by 1 base, and 14 bases separated the two germline ends. Germline V CDR1 and CDR2: SGHRS, YFSETQ. This CDR3 spans 15 amino acids.

The chain combines TRBV19 with TRBJ2-1; D perhaps matches TRBD1 (5 bases). CDR3 size: 14 residues. Germline V lookup: CDR1 LNHDA, CDR2 SQIVND (reference sequence). The germline V and J ends were trimmed by 4 bases and 8 bases, with 15 bases remaining between them. Here the CDR3 reads CASSTLDILYEQFF. The CDR3 DNA follows: TGTGCCAGTAGTACCCTGGACATTCTCTATGAGCAGTTCTTC.

The chain uses TRBV6-9 and TRBJ1-5; 8 positions match TRBD1. CDR3 length: 14 amino acids. The V gene's germline CDR1 is MNHGY and CDR2 SVAAGI. Losses at the gene ends were 8 bases for V and 3 bases for J; bases not matched to a gene: 6. CDR3 nucleotides: TGTGCCAGCGTTACAGGGGGACACAATCAGCCCCAGCATTTT. Its protein is CASVTGGHNQPQHF.

This chain links TRBV6-6 with TRBJ1-1; possibly TRBD1 for D (6 bases). Germline values: CDR1 MNHNY, CDR2 SVGAGI (reference sequence). The CDR3 is 14 amino acids. V lost 6 bases to trimming and J lost 0 bases, with 11 bases between them. The chain's CDR3 is CASRPGQMNTEAFF. The CDR3 DNA reads TGTGCCAGCAGACCCGGACAGATGAACACTGAAGCTTTCTTT.

The chain links TRBV2 to TRBJ2-1, with TRBD2 identical over 8 bases. The CDR3 length is 14 residues. Germline CDR1 and CDR2: SNHLY and FYNNEI. Losses at the gene ends were 6 bases for V and 7 bases for J; bases not matched to a gene: 8. The CDR3 nucleotides read TGTGCCAGCAGGCCCGGGGGGGCTGGGAATGAGCAGTTCTTC. Residues: CASRPGGAGNEQFF.

The rearrangement joins TRBV12-3 or TRBV12-4 to TRBJ2-3; perhaps TRBD1 as D (6 bases). V dropped 2 bases and J dropped 6 bases, with 6 bases sitting between them. The CDR3 consists of 12 residues. The CDR3 protein is CASSLQGDTQYF. CDR3 nucleotides: TGTGCCAGCAGTTTACAGGGGGATACGCAGTATTTT.

The rearrangement links TRBV6-5 to TRBJ2-3; TRBD1 agrees at 9 bases. V lost 6 bases to trimming and J lost 4 bases; unmatched junction nucleotides: 2. The CDR3 has 13 amino acids. Per germline, CDR1 MNHEY and CDR2 SVGAGI. The CDR3 spells CASRRQGADTQYF. Written as DNA, the CDR3 is TGTGCCAGCAGAAGACAGGGGGCAGATACGCAGTATTTT.